This TCR beta chain is from a study of T cells in Graves' hyperthyroidism and ophthalmopathy (dated by TCRdb to 2018 to 2020). For the wider study: Peripheral blood was collected at initial diagnosis, before any treatment. TCR V-J signatures able to tell the groups apart were searched for in a discovery cohort of 100 patients, of whom roughly 42 had Graves' ophthalmopathy and some 60 had stable Graves' hyperthyroidism. Prospective prediction of ophthalmopathy was tested in an independent validation cohort of about 19 hyperthyroidism patients and 17 patients who later progressed to ophthalmopathy. The 75 to 100 discovery patients were divided at random into training and test sets in a 7:3 ratio. The study also compared thyroid tissue and blood T-cell repertoires from five or six Graves' hyperthyroidism patients. Once sampling was done, hyperthyroidism patients were given methimazole at a starting dose of 30 mg daily, whereas ophthalmopathy patients were given high-dose intravenous methylprednisolone. According to the paper, TCR Vbeta CDR3 sequencing was carried out on 135 peripheral blood samples, which came from fewer than 50 ophthalmopathy, under 85 hyperthyroidism and roughly 17 progressor patients.

In the ophthalmopathy patients, disease was moderately to severely active, with a Clinical Activity Score of 3 or more, a NOSPECS grade of 4 or more, and a duration of less than 3 months. Exclusion was applied to patients with uncontrolled infections, other autoimmune diseases, pregnancy or lactation. Diagnoses relied on clinical symptoms, serum thyroxine and TRAb, thyroid ultrasound and orbital computed tomography. PBMCs were isolated from around 10 ml of fresh peripheral blood by Ficoll-Paque density gradient centrifugation. Trizol reagent was used to extract total RNA, and RNA quality was then checked on an Agilent 2100 Bioanalyzer. The CDR3 runs 16 residues from the cysteine to the phenylalanine. The sequence is cut down to CDR3 DNA, 48 bases in frame from base 1. CDR1 and CDR2 are drawn from the germline V gene (reference sequence): SEHNR, FQNEAQ. V and J are trimmed by 5 bases and 4 bases, and the gene matches miss 11 bases of the junction.

There are a few counts of this clonotype. What this receptor recognizes is not known. Base qualities are missing; no much larger clone stands one base away. The TCR beta CDR3 regions were amplified from RNA transcripts. For the first round of RT-PCR on the TCR CDR3, the HTBI primer set was used together with the Qiagen OneStep RT-PCR kit. Libraries were constructed in a second round of multiplex PCR, after which size selection and purification were performed. The libraries were sequenced on an Illumina HiSeq2000 using paired-end 100 bp reads. The published analysis was carried out like this. Raw data were processed with SOAPnuke, discarding reads with adapters, uncalled bases, mean Phred below 15, or no exact constant-primer or identifier match. High-quality paired reads were merged with COPE v1.2.5, and unique nucleotide sequences were defined as clonotypes. MiTCR v1.1 was used to align clonotypes to the IMGT TRBV, TRBD and TRBJ reference segments. The analysis was restricted to V-J combinations with a frequency above 0.0001, which together covered 99.2% of the repertoires. The TCS score was defined as F50 (clonal expansion) divided by E x V (chaos), with BLOSUM62-based TCRdist calculated between CDR3 peptides within each V-J. Welch's t-statistics and random forest reduced fewer than 550 V-J features to 10 to 15, which were used in a naive Bayes classifier (R e1071). Using fastp at Q25 and MiXCR, TCRdb reprocessed the public reads and kept productive beta chains. Each CDR3 protein gets just one entry, which takes the most common genes and DNA from the rows behind it. TCRdb assigned the V and J calls; the authors' analysis was not used. The sample has fewer than 750,000 distinct CDR3 sequences on record, more than 14% of them singletons. Under 15% of the sample rests with the top ten.

On the study overall, not on this receptor specifically: Most expanded thyroid clonotypes (frequency above 0.001) were also detected in blood, a finding suggesting that blood repertoires may reflect thyroid immune responses. Sample size was not statistically predetermined, and investigators were not blinded to group allocation. During validation, the model predicted progression to ophthalmopathy a median of about 6.5 months ahead of onset, with around 70% sensitivity and roughly 75% specificity. In cross-validation, a model built on a 13 V-J signature told ophthalmopathy apart from stable hyperthyroidism with 85% to 90% sensitivity and roughly 81% specificity, and in testing the same model reached 80%/75%.

The origin of this receptor is a woman in her 50s with Graves' ophthalmopathy. Rearrangement joined TRBV7-9 to TRBJ2-3; 8 central nucleotides agree with TRBD1. Sequencing used blood. The nucleotides are TGTGCCAGCAGCCCACAGGGGACAGGTGTGGCAGATACGCAGTATTTT. Translation gives CASSPQGTGVADTQYF.